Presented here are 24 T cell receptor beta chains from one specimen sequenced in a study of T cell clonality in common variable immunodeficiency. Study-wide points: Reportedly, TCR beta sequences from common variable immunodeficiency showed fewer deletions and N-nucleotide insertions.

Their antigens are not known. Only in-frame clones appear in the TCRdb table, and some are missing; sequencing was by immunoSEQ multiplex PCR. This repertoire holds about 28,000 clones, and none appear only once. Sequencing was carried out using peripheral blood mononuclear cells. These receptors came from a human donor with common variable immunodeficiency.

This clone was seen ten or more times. The covered CDR3 bases are TGTGCCAGCAGGCACCTCAACTTGGAGACC. Residues: CASRHLNLET. The full CDR3 protein reads CASRHLNLETQYF. V is TRBV6-2 or TRBV6-3 and J is TRBJ2-5; D unclear. The read gets to within 3 residues of the CDR3 end, and the germline J gene fills in the rest. The germline V gene has CDR1 MNHEY and CDR2 SVGEGT. V was trimmed by 6 bases and J by 5 bases, leaving 13 bases between them. The CDR3 sequence is 13 residues long.

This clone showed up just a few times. The CDR3 sequence is CASSDGTSLQETQYF. The CDR3 bases that were read are TGTGCCAGCAGTGATGGGACTAGCTTACAAGAGACC. This chain uses TRBV6-2 or TRBV6-3 with TRBJ2-5, with 9 bases identical to TRBD2. The read terminates 3 residues ahead of where the CDR3 ends, so the germline J gene completes it. Germline loops: CDR1 MNHEY, CDR2 SVGEGT. The J segment lost 2 bases and the V segment lost 5 bases, leaving 6 bases of the junction unmatched. The CDR3 runs to 15 residues.

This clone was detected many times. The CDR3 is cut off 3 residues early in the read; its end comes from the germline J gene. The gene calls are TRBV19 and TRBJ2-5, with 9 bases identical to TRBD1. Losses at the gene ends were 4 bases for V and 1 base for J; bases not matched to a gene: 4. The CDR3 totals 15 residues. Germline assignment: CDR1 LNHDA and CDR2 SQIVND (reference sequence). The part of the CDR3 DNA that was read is TGTGCCAGTAGTAAAGGGACAGGGCTCCAAGAGACC. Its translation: CASSKGTGLQET. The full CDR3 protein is CASSKGTGLQETQYF.

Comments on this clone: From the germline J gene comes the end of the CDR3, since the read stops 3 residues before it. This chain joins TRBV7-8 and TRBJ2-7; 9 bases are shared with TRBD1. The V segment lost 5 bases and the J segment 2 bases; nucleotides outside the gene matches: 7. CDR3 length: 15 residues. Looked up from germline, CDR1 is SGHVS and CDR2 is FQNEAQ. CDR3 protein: CASSPRTGDTYEQYF. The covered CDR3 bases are TGTGCCAGCAGCCCACGGACAGGGGACACCTACGAG.

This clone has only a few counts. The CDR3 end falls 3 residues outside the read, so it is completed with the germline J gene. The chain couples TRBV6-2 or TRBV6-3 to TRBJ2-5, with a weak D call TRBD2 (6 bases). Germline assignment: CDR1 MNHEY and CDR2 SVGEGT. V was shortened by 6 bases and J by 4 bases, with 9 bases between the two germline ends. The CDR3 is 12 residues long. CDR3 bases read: TGTGCCAGCAGCCGGGGGTTAGAGACC. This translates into CASSRGLET. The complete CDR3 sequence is CASSRGLETQYF.

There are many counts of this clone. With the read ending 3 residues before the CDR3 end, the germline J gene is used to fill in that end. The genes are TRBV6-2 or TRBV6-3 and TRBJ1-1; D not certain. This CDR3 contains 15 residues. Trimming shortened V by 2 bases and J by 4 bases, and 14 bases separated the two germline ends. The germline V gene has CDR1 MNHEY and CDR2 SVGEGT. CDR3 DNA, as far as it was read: TGTGCCAGCAGTTACGGCCGGGGTCGGGGCACTGAA. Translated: CASSYGRGRGTE. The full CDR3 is CASSYGRGRGTEAFF.

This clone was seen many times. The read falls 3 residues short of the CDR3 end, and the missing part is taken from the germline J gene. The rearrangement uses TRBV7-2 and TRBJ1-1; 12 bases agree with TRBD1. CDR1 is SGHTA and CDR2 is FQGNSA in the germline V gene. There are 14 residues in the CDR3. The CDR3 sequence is CASSLTGQGAGAFF. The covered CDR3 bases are TGTGCCAGCAGCTTAACGGGACAGGGGGCAGGA.

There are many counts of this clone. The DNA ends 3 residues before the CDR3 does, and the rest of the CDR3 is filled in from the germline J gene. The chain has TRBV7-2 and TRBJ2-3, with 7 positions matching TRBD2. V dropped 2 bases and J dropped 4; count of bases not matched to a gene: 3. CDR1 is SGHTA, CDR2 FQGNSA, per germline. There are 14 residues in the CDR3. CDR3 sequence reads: CASSLLTSSDTQYF. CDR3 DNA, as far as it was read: TGTGCCAGCAGCTTACTGACTAGCTCAGATACG. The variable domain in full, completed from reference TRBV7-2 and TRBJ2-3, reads GAGVSQSPSNKVTEKGKDVELRCDPISGHTALYWYRQSLGQGLEFLIYFQGNSAPDKSGLPSDRFSAERTGGSVSTLTIQRTQQEDSAVYLCASSLLTSSDTQYFGPGTRLTVL.

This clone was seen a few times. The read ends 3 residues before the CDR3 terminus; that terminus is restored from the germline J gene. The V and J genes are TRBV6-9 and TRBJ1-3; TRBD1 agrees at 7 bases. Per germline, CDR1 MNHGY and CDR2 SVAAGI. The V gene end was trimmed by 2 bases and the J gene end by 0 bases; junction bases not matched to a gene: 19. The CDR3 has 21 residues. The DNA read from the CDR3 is TGTGCCAGCAGTTATATAAGGAGGGGGCAGGGAATCAATACCTCTGGAAACACC. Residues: CASSYIRRGQGINTSGNT. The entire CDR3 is CASSYIRRGQGINTSGNTIYF.

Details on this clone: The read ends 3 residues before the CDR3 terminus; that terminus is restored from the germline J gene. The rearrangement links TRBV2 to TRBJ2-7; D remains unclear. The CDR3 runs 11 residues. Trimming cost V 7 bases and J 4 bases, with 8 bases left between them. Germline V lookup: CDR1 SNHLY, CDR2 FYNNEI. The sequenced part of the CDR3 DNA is TGTGCCAGCAATCAGGCGTACGAG. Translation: CASNQAYE. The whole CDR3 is CASNQAYEQYF.

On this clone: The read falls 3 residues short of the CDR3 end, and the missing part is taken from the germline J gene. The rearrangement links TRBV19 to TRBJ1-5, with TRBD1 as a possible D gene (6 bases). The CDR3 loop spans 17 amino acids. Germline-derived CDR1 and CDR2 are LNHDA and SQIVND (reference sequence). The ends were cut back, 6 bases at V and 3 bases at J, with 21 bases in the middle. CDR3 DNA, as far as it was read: TGTGCCAGTAGGAGTGGGGGCTCCGACGGTACCAATCAGCCC. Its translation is CASRSGGSDGTNQP. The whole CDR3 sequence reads CASRSGGSDGTNQPQHF.

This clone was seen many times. CDR3 DNA, as far as it was read: TGTGCCAGCAGTGATCAGGCAGGCCACCCTAACTATGGC. This codes for CASSDQAGHPNYG. The whole CDR3 sequence reads CASSDQAGHPNYGYTF. J is TRBJ1-2 and V is TRBV6-1; D call uncertain. Read sequence stops 3 residues before the CDR3 end, and the germline J gene provides the missing end. V was cut by 3 bases and J by 0 bases, with 14 bases left in between. Germline CDR1 MNHNS, CDR2 SASEGT. The CDR3 has 16 residues.

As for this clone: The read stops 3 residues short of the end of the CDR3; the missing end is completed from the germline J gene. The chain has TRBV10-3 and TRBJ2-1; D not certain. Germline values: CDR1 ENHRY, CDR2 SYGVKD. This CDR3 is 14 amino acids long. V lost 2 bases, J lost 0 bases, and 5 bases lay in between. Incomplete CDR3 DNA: TGTGCCATCAGTGAGGCTAGCTCCTACAATGAG. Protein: CAISEASSYNE. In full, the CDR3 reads CAISEASSYNEQFF.

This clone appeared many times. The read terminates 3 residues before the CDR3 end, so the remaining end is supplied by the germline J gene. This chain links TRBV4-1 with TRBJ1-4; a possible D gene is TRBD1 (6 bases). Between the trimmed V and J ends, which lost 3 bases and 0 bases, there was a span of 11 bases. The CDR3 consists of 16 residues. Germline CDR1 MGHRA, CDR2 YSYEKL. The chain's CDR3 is CASSHGTLATNEKLFF. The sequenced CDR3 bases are TGCGCCAGCAGCCATGGGACACTTGCAACTAATGAAAAA.

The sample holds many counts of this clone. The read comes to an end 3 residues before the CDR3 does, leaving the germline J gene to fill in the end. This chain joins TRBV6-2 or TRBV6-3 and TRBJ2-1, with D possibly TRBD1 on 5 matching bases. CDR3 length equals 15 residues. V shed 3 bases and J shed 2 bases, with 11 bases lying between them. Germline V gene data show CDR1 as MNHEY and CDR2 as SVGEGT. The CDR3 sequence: CASSYFGAPYNEQFF. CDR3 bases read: TGTGCCAGCAGTTATTTTGGGGCCCCCTACAATGAG.

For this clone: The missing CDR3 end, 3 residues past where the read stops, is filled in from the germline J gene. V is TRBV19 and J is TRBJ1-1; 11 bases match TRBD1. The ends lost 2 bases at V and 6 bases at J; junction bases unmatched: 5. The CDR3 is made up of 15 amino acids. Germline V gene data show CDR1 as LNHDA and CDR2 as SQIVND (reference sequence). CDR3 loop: CASSIRTGGFAEAFF. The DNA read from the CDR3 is TGTGCCAGTAGTATAAGGACAGGGGGCTTTGCTGAA. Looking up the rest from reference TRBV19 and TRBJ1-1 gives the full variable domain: DGGITQSPKYLFRKEGQNVTLSCEQNLNHDAMYWYRQDPGQGLRLIYYSQIVNDFQKGDIAEGYSVSREKKESFPLTVTSAQKNPTAFYLCASSIRTGGFAEAFFGQGTRLTVV.

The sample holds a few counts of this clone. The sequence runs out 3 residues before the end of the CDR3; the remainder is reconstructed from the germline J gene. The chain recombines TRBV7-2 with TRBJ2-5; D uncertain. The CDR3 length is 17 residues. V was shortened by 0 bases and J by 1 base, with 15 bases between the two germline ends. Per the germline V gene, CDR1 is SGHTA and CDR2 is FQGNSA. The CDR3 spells CASSLASDLEIQETQYF. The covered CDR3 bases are TGTGCCAGCAGCTTAGCGAGTGACTTGGAAATCCAAGAGACC.

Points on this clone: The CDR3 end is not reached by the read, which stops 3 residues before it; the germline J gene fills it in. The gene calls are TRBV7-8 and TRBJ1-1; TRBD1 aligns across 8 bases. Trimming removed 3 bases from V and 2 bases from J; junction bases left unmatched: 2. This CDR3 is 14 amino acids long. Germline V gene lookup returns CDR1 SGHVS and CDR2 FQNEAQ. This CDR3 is CASSLDRANTEAFF. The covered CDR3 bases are TGTGCCAGCAGCTTGGACAGGGCAAACACTGAA.

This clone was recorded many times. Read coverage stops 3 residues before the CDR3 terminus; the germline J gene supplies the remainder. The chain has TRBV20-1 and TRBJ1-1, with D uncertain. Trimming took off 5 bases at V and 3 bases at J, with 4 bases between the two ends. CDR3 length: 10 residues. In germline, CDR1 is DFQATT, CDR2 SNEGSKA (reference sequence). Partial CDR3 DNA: TGCAGTGCTCAGGACACTGAA. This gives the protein CSAQDTE. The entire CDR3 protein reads CSAQDTEAFF.

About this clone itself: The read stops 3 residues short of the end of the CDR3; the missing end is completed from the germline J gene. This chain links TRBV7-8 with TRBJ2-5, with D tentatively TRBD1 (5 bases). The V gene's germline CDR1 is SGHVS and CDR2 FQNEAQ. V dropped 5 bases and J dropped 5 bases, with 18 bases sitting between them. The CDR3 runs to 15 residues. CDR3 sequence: CASSPLDGGAETQYF. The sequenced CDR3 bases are TGTGCCAGCAGCCCATTAGACGGTGGGGCTGAGACC.

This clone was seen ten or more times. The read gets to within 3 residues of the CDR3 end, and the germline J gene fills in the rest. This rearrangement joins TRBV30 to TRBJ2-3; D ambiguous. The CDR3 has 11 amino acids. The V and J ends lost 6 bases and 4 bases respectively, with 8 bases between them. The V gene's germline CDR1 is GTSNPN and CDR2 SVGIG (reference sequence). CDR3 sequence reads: CACLTADTQYF. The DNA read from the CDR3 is TGTGCCTGCCTGACTGCAGATACG.

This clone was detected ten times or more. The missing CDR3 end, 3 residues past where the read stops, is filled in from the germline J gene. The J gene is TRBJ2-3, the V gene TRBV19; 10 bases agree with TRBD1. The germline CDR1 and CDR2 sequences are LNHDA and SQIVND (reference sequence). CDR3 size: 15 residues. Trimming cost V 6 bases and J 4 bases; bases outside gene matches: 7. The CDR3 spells CASRETGGRADTQYF. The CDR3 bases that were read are TGTGCCAGTAGAGAGACAGGGGGCCGAGCAGATACG.

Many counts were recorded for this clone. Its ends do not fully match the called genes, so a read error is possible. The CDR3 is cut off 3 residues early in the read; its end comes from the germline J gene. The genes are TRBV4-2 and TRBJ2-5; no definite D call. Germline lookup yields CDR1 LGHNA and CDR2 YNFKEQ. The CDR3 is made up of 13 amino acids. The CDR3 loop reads CASSQEGSETQYF. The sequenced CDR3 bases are TGCGCCAGCAGCCAAGAAGGTTCGGAGACC.

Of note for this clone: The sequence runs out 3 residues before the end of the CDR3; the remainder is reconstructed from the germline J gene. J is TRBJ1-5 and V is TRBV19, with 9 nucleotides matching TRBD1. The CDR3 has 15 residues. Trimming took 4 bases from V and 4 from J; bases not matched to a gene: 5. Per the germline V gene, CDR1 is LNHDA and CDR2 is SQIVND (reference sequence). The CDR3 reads CASSTMGQGNQPQHF. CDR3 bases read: TGTGCCAGTAGTACGATGGGACAGGGTAATCAGCCC.